Below, 12 T cell receptor beta chains from the same sample are listed, as sequenced in a study of blood T cell repertoires in COVID-19. TCRdb keeps only in-frame clones here, not all; method: immunoSEQ multiplex PCR. The table includes roughly 200,000 clones, about 87% detected once. Sequences were obtained from peripheral blood. These receptors were collected from a man between 40 and 49 years old with active or convalescent COVID-19.

This sequence joins TRBV2 and TRBJ2-5; D possibly corresponds to TRBD2 (5 bases). V shed 7 bases and J shed 0 bases, with 15 bases lying between them. CDR3 length: 15 amino acids. Germline V gene data show CDR1 as SNHLY and CDR2 as FYNNEI. CDR3 in DNA: TGTGCCAGCATGGACTGGCAGGACGACCAAGAGACCCAGTACTTC. It codes for CASMDWQDDQETQYF.

This chain connects TRBV29-1 to TRBJ2-5, with D possibly TRBD1 on 6 matching bases. The V gene's germline CDR1 is SQVTM and CDR2 ANQGSEA. The V end was cut by 3 bases, the J end by 2 bases, with 10 bases between. This CDR3 region has 13 residues. The CDR3 region is CSVDRTAQETQYF. The CDR3 coding sequence is TGCAGCGTTGACCGGACAGCTCAAGAGACCCAGTACTTC.

The chain uses TRBV19 and TRBJ1-5; TRBD1 matches at 10 bases. Per the germline V gene, CDR1 is LNHDA and CDR2 is SQIVND (reference sequence). V lost 10 bases and J lost 1; bases outside the gene matches: 10. CDR3 size: 16 residues. The CDR3 spells CATQGQGVRSNQPQHF. The CDR3 DNA is TGTGCCACCCAAGGACAGGGGGTTAGGAGCAATCAGCCCCAGCATTTT.

The chain carries TRBV5-5 and TRBJ2-3, with TRBD1 identical over 8 bases. CDR3 length: 17 residues. The germline CDR1 and CDR2 sequences are SGHKS and YYEKEE (reference sequence). V dropped 3 bases and J dropped 2; count of bases not matched to a gene: 11. This chain's CDR3 is CASSSIVGTGSTDTQYF. The CDR3 DNA reads as TGTGCCAGCAGCTCCATAGTAGGGACAGGTTCCACAGATACGCAGTATTTT.

This chain uses TRBV3-1 (or the pseudogene TRBV3-2) with TRBJ2-1; 11 bases line up with TRBD1. V gave up 4 bases and J gave up 7 bases; unmatched junction bases: 9. The CDR3 sequence is 16 residues long. Germline V lookup: CDR1 LGHDT, CDR2 YNNKEL (reference sequence). CDR3 sequence: CASSRLGTGGKNEQFF. The CDR3 coding sequence is TGTGCCAGCAGCCGACTAGGGACAGGGGGGAAGAATGAGCAGTTCTTC.

This clone was found once. This chain connects TRBV7-9 to TRBJ1-2, with a weak D call TRBD1 (6 bases). The CDR3 sequence is 16 residues long. CDR1 is SEHNR, CDR2 FQNEAQ, per germline (reference sequence). Trimming removed 2 bases at V and 0 bases at J, with 13 bases between. The CDR3 DNA reads as TGTGCCAGCAGCTTATCAGGGGCCACTTCTAACTATGGCTACACCTTC. Its protein is CASSLSGATSNYGYTF. Based on the CDR3 plus reference TRBV7-9 and TRBJ1-2, the full variable domain is DTGVSQNPRHKITKRGQNVTFRCDPISEHNRLYWYRQTLGQGPEFLTYFQNEAQLEKSRLLSDRFSAERPKGSFSTLEIQRTEQGDSAMYLCASSLSGATSNYGYTFGSGTRLTVV.

The chain recombines TRBV25-1 with TRBJ2-7; TRBD1 agrees at 9 bases. V shed 8 bases, J shed 1 base, and the junction held 0 bases outside the gene matches. This CDR3 is 12 amino acids long. In germline, CDR1 is MGHDK, CDR2 SYGVNS. The DNA of the CDR3 is TGTGCCAGCGGGACAGGGTCCTACGAGCAGTACTTC. Protein sequence: CASGTGSYEQYF.

The genes are TRBV4-3 and TRBJ2-1; 8 nucleotides match TRBD1. Trimming cost V 1 base and J 2 bases; bases outside gene matches: 4. The CDR3 has 16 amino acids. Germline CDR1 and CDR2: LGHNA and YSLEER. The DNA for the CDR3 is TGCGCCAGCAGCCAAGTCACGGGACAGGCCTACAATGAGCAGTTCTTC. Amino acids: CASSQVTGQAYNEQFF.

The chain is built from TRBV4-1 and TRBJ1-3; tentatively, D is TRBD1 (5 bases). CDR3 length: 14 residues. V was shortened by 4 bases and J by 1 base, with 8 bases between the two germline ends. Germline V gives CDR1 MGHRA, CDR2 YSYEKL. CDR3 nucleotide sequence: TGCGCCAGCAGCCGGCAGGGTTCTGGAAACACCATATATTTT. This gives the protein CASSRQGSGNTIYF.

As concerns this clone: Sequence at one end of the junction differs from germline and may be a read error. The sample has other DNA sequences that encode this CDR3 too. V gene TRBV18 combines with J gene TRBJ2-2; 9 bases fit TRBD1. The V gene's germline CDR1 is KGHSH and CDR2 LQKENI. This CDR3 is built from 16 residues. CDR3 in amino acids: CASSRAGQGDTGELFF. The CDR3 DNA is TGTGCCAGCTCACGTGCGGGACAGGGTGACACCGGGGAGCTATTTTTT.

The rearrangement joins TRBV27 to TRBJ2-3; D unclear. CDR3 size: 15 residues. V gave up 0 bases and J gave up 2 bases, with 9 bases separating them. Germline loops: CDR1 MNHEY, CDR2 SMNVEV (reference sequence). The CDR3 region is CASSLSPVSTDTQYF. Here the CDR3 DNA reads TGTGCCAGCAGTTTATCGCCGGTTTCCACAGATACGCAGTATTTT.

V gene TRBV6-2 or TRBV6-3 combines with J gene TRBJ2-1, with 13 bases aligning to TRBD2. This CDR3 is 13 amino acids long. The junction had 3 bases not matched to a gene; V was cut back by 2 bases and J by 14 bases. CDR1 MNHEY and CDR2 SVGEGT come from the germline V gene. DNA of the CDR3: TGTGCCAGCAGTTACGGACTAGCGGGGGAGAAGTTCTTC. It encodes CASSYGLAGEKFF.